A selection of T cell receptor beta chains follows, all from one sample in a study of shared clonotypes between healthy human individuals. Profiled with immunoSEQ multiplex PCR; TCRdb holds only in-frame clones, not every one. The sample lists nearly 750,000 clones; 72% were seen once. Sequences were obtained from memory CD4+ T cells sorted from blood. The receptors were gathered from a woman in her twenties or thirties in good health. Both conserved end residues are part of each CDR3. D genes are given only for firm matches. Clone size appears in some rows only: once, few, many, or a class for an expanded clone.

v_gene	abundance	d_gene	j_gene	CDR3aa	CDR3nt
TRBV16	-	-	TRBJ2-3	CASSQWNRVGTDTQYF	TGTGCCAGCAGCCAATGGAACAGGGTGGGGACAGATACGCAGTATTTT
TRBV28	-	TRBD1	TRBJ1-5	CASSLRQGQPQHF	TGTGCCAGCAGTTTACGACAGGGCCAGCCCCAGCATTTT
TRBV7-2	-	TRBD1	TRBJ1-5	CASSLDRGPNQPQHF	TGTGCCAGCAGCTTAGACAGGGGGCCGAATCAGCCCCAGCATTTT
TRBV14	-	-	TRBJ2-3	CASSQDMWGTDTQYF	TGTGCCAGCAGCCAAGATATGTGGGGCACAGATACGCAGTATTTT
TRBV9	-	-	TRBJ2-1	CASSVPTEADKQFF	TGTGCCAGCAGCGTCCCTACCGAAGCGGATAAGCAGTTCTTC
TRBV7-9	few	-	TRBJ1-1	CASSLERGMNTEAFF	TGTGCCAGCAGCTTAGAACGGGGAATGAACACTGAAGCTTTCTTT
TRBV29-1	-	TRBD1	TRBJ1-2	CSVEYHRGNYGYTF	TGCAGCGTTGAATATCACAGGGGGAACTATGGCTACACCTTC
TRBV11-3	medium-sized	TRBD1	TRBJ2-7	CASSLRGTGGNEQYF	TGTGCCAGCAGCTTAAGGGGGACAGGAGGAAACGAGCAGTACTTC
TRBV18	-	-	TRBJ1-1	CASSPGAGEAFF	TGTGCCAGCTCACCGGGCGCAGGAGAAGCTTTCTTT
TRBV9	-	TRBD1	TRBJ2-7	CASSVDGTGRGEQYF	TGTGCCAGCAGCGTAGATGGGACAGGGCGAGGGGAGCAGTACTTC
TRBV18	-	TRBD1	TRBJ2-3	CASSWGQPLNTDTQYF	TGTGCCAGCTCTTGGGGACAGCCCTTGAACACAGATACGCAGTATTTT
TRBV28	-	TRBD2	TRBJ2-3	CASSRGASGVHTDTQYF	TGTGCCAGCAGCCGGGGAGCGAGCGGGGTGCACACAGATACGCAGTATTTT
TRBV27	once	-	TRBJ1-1	CASRTRSNTEAFF	TGTGCCAGCCGGACAAGATCGAACACTGAAGCTTTCTTT
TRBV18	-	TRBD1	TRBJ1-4	CASSANRGSDEKLFF	TGTGCCAGCTCAGCCAACAGGGGATCGGATGAAAAACTGTTTTTT
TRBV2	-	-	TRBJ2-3	CASSYGTDTQYF	TGTGCCAGCAGCTACGGTACAGATACGCAGTATTTT
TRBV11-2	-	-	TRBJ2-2	CASSLDWNTGELFF	TGTGCCAGCAGCTTAGATTGGAACACCGGGGAGCTGTTTTTT
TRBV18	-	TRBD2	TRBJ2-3	CASSPSEAGGTDTQYF	TGTGCCAGCTCACCATCGGAAGCGGGAGGGACAGATACGCAGTATTTT
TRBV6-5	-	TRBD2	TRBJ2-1	CASSYQRLAVRDEQFF	TGTGCCAGCAGCTACCAAAGACTAGCGGTTAGGGATGAGCAGTTCTTC
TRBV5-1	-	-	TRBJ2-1	CASSPDLSSYNEQFF	TGCGCCAGCAGCCCCGACTTGAGCTCCTACAATGAGCAGTTCTTC
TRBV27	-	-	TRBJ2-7	CASSLKREDYYEQYF	TGTGCCAGCAGTTTAAAGAGAGAGGACTACTACGAGCAGTACTTC